One sample yielded the 8 T cell receptor beta chains listed below, sequenced in a study of blood T cell repertoires in COVID-19. Some clones are missing from TCRdb's copy, which holds only in-frame ones; the method was immunoSEQ multiplex PCR. The data show 90,000 to 130,000 clones, about nine tenths seen once. The sequenced sample consisted of peripheral blood. The source of these receptors is a human donor in a cohort sampled during active COVID-19.

The chain uses TRBV3-1 (or the pseudogene TRBV3-2) and TRBJ2-1, with 12 bases aligning to TRBD2. The V gene end was trimmed by 0 bases and the J gene end by 8 bases; junction bases not matched to a gene: 5. CDR1 is LGHDT and CDR2 is YNNKEL in the germline V gene (reference sequence). CDR3 length: 16 residues. CDR3 loop: CASSQDSSGGAHEQFF. The CDR3 nucleotides read TGTGCCAGCAGCCAAGATTCTAGCGGGGGGGCCCATGAGCAGTTCTTC.

The chain combines TRBV9 with TRBJ1-1; 9 bases are shared with TRBD1. The CDR3 extends over 19 amino acids. V dropped 0 bases and J dropped 2; count of bases not matched to a gene: 14. Germline CDR1 and CDR2: SGDLS and YYNGEE. The CDR3 sequence is CASSVAGIQGAGANTEAFF. The CDR3 coding sequence is TGTGCCAGCAGCGTAGCTGGAATACAGGGGGCAGGCGCCAACACTGAAGCTTTCTTT.

The V and J genes are TRBV18 and TRBJ1-4, with D perhaps TRBD1 (5 bases). The V end was cut by 0 bases, the J end by 0 bases, with 11 bases between. Germline V gives CDR1 KGHSH, CDR2 LQKENI. This CDR3 is 17 amino acids long. The CDR3 nucleotides read TGTGCCAGCTCACCACCGATCTCGGGGGCAACTAATGAAAAACTGTTTTTT. Amino acids: CASSPPISGATNEKLFF.

This chain uses TRBV5-1 with TRBJ2-1; TRBD1 matches 8 bases. Trimming removed 6 bases from V and 4 bases from J; junction bases left unmatched: 9. In germline, CDR1 is SGHRS, CDR2 YFSETQ. This CDR3 spans 15 amino acids. The CDR3 reads CASIRRTGLYNEQFF. The CDR3 DNA is TGCGCCAGCATTCGTCGGACAGGGCTTTACAATGAGCAGTTCTTC.

The chain joins TRBV6-5 to TRBJ1-1; D might be TRBD1 (5 bases). V dropped 8 bases and J dropped 7 bases, with 20 bases sitting between them. CDR1 and CDR2 from the germline V gene are MNHEY and SVGAGI. CDR3 size: 14 residues. CDR3 nucleotide sequence: TGTGCCAGCCAGGGTACTTTTTCAAAGCTTGAAGCTTTCTTT. Protein: CASQGTFSKLEAFF.

The rearrangement joins TRBV5-1 to TRBJ2-6; maybe TRBD1 (6 bases). The CDR3 covers 16 residues. CDR1 and CDR2 from the germline V gene are SGHRS and YFSETQ. Trimming cost V 3 bases and J 4 bases, with 14 bases left between them. The CDR3 region is CASSSQGQLGANVLTF. In DNA, the CDR3 is TGCGCCAGCAGCTCCCAGGGGCAGTTGGGGGCCAACGTCCTGACTTTC.

Worth noting for this clone: The same CDR3 can be traced to other DNA sequences in this sample. The V call is TRBV29-1, the J call TRBJ1-1; D is perhaps TRBD1 (6 bases). Germline loops: CDR1 SQVTM, CDR2 ANQGSEA. The CDR3 totals 12 residues. The V gene lost 5 bases and the J gene lost 1 base, with 8 bases spanning the gap. The CDR3: CSVTQGNTEAFF. The CDR3 DNA follows: TGCAGCGTTACACAGGGGAACACTGAAGCTTTCTTT.

The J gene is TRBJ2-3, the V gene TRBV6-2 or TRBV6-3; 14 positions match TRBD2. With V trimmed by 2 bases and J by 11 bases, 3 bases remained unmatched. Germline V gives CDR1 MNHEY, CDR2 SVGEGT. CDR3 length: 14 amino acids. The DNA of the CDR3 is TGTGCCAGCAGTTACGCAGGGACTAGCGGGAGGCAGTATTTT. It encodes CASSYAGTSGRQYF.